The clone carrying this T cell receptor beta chain was seen ten or more times. The target antigen is unknown. PCR was performed a second time for roughly 6 to 12 cycles using a sample-barcoded 5' primer and a J-beta primer mix. TCRdb fed the 5' RACE reads into MiXCR, producing one record per CDR3 protein. The sample has approximately 1.5 million distinct CDR3 sequences, approximately 43% seen once; the top ten hold around 4%. The data were taken from a study of blood T cells in healthy people across ages. Regarding the study as a whole: Naive T cell percentage and TCR beta diversity correlated strongly.

This CDR3 contains 15 residues. Germline V gene data show CDR1 as DFQATT and CDR2 as SNEGSKA (reference sequence). Trimming took 5 bases from V and 0 from J, leaving 14 bases between them. The specimen sequenced was blood. The J gene is TRBJ2-1, the V gene TRBV20-1; a weak D match, TRBD2 (5 bases). This TCR was sampled from a young woman in good health. Written as DNA, the CDR3 is TGCAGTGCTCCTAGAGCTGGGAGCTCCTACAATGAGCAGTTCTTC. Translating gives CSAPRAGSSYNEQFF.